These 4 T cell receptor beta chains originate from one sample sequenced in a study of CD8+CD57+ T cells in acquired aplastic anemia. The study profiled TCR beta VDJ and CDR3 using genomic DNA as template. TCRdb reprocessed the reads with MiXCR, giving one entry per CDR3 protein. This table holds about 210,000 distinct CDR3 sequences, 60% to 65% found once. The sequenced material came from sorted CD4+, CD8+, or CD8+CD57+ T cells (not recorded which) from PBMCs. These receptors were taken from a human donor in good health.

The J gene is TRBJ2-1, the V gene TRBV19; 8 nucleotides align to TRBD2. The DNA end favors TRBJ2-7, so the J call may be wrong. Germline V gives CDR1 LNHDA, CDR2 SQIVND (reference sequence). The CDR3 has 16 amino acids. Here the CDR3 reads CASSSLAGLSYNEQYF. DNA for the CDR3: TGTGCCAGTAGCTCATTAGCGGGGCTCTCCTACAATGAGCAGTACTTC.

The gene calls are TRBV6-5 and TRBJ2-4, with TRBD1 identical over 10 bases. Germline-derived CDR1 and CDR2 are MNHEY and SVGAGI. The CDR3 contains 20 residues. V dropped 8 bases and J dropped 3; count of bases not matched to a gene: 22. This chain's CDR3 is CASRMTTGTGEPLGKNIQYF. In nucleotides, the CDR3 is TGTGCCAGCCGAATGACAACCGGGACAGGGGAGCCTCTTGGCAAAAACATTCAGTACTTC.

The rearrangement links TRBV5-1 to TRBJ1-6; 8 nucleotides align to TRBD1. CDR1 is SGHRS and CDR2 is YFSETQ in the germline V gene. V gave up 4 bases and J gave up 10 bases; unmatched junction bases: 4. The CDR3 spans 13 residues. The CDR3: CASSETGDSPLHF. The CDR3 bases are TGCGCCAGCAGCGAGACAGGGGACTCACCCCTCCACTTT.

The J gene is TRBJ2-7, the V gene TRBV19; D is unresolved. Germline CDR1 reads LNHDA; CDR2 reads SQIVND (reference sequence). Trimming removed 3 bases from V and 4 bases from J, with 7 bases in between. The CDR3 consists of 12 residues. DNA of the CDR3: TGTGCCAGTAGTATGATCGGGTACGAGCAGTACTTC. This codes for CASSMIGYEQYF. The variable domain in full, completed from reference TRBV19 and TRBJ2-7, reads DGGITQSPKYLFRKEGQNVTLSCEQNLNHDAMYWYRQDPGQGLRLIYYSQIVNDFQKGDIAEGYSVSREKKESFPLTVTSAQKNPTAFYLCASSMIGYEQYFGPGTRLTVT.